The 14 T cell receptor beta chains presented below share a single source sample, sequenced in a study of T cells in Graves' hyperthyroidism and ophthalmopathy. Amplified TCR beta CDR3 regions derived from RNA transcripts. The HTBI primer set was used in a first-round RT-PCR of the TCR CDR3. TCRdb analysed the multiplex PCR reads with MiXCR anew, one entry per CDR3 protein. The sample has about 590,000 distinct CDR3 sequences; around a sixth are singletons. Specimen: blood. The receptors stem from a woman aged 30 to 39 with Graves' hyperthyroidism.

This clonotype has only one observation. Just one base apart from a much larger clone, this may be a read error. The chain is built from TRBV20-1 and TRBJ2-4; no clear D gene. Germline values: CDR1 DFQATT, CDR2 SNEGSKA (reference sequence). Trimming took off 0 bases at V and 0 bases at J, with 9 bases between the two ends. The CDR3 extends over 15 amino acids. The CDR3 bases are TGCAGTGCTAGAGATATAGATAAAGCCAAAAACATTCAGTACTTC. Amino acid sequence: CSARDIDKAKNIQYF.

This clonotype showed up many times. This sequence joins TRBV18 and TRBJ2-3; the D gene is possibly TRBD2 (5 bases). V was pared by 3 bases and J by 3 bases, with 10 bases between. Germline V gene sequence: CDR1 KGHSH, CDR2 LQKENI. There are 14 residues in the CDR3. The CDR3 is CASSPTRETDTQYF. CDR3 DNA: TGTGCCAGCTCACCCACGAGGGAGACAGATACGCAGTATTTT. Full variable domain (missing parts from reference TRBV18 and TRBJ2-3): NAGVMQNPRHLVRRRGQEARLRCSPMKGHSHVYWYRQLPEEGLKFMVYLQKENIIDESGMPKERFSAEFPKEGPSILRIQQVVRGDSAAYFCASSPTRETDTQYFGPGTRLTVL.

The chain uses TRBV27 and TRBJ2-7, with 7 bases that match TRBD2. Germline CDR1 is MNHEY and CDR2 is SMNVEV (reference sequence). V lost 2 bases, J lost 5 bases, and 6 bases stayed unmatched. CDR3 length: 14 residues. DNA for the CDR3: TGTGCCAGCAGTTTAGCGGGAGCATGGGACGAGCAGTACTTC. Protein: CASSLAGAWDEQYF.

Only a few counts were recorded for this clonotype. V gene TRBV2 combines with J gene TRBJ1-2; 9 positions match TRBD1. CDR3 length: 15 residues. Germline V gene data show CDR1 as SNHLY and CDR2 as FYNNEI. With V trimmed by 1 base and J by 5 bases, 5 bases remained unmatched. The CDR3 here is CASSEGLGQGYGYTF. The DNA of the CDR3 is TGTGCCAGCAGTGAAGGTCTGGGACAGGGATATGGCTACACCTTC.

This chain connects TRBV28 to TRBJ1-3; D gene unclear. V was clipped by 6 bases and J by 8 bases, with 20 bases between them. Germline lookup yields CDR1 MDHEN and CDR2 SYDVKM. This CDR3 comprises 15 residues. In DNA, the CDR3 is TGTGCCAGCAGACCCCACCGACAAGTCTTTGACACCATATATTTT. Translated: CASRPHRQVFDTIYF.

This chain connects TRBV9 to TRBJ2-1; D unresolved. Trimming shortened V by 0 bases and J by 3 bases, and 13 bases separated the two germline ends. The CDR3 contains 16 residues. Germline CDR1 and CDR2: SGDLS and YYNGEE. The CDR3 sequence: CASSVDPTGGYNEQFF. The DNA of the CDR3 is TGTGCCAGCAGCGTAGACCCAACGGGTGGCTACAATGAGCAGTTCTTC.

This clonotype was counted many times. This chain connects TRBV27 to TRBJ2-1, with TRBD1 matching over 10 bases. This CDR3 has 16 amino acids. Trimming took 6 bases from V and 2 from J; bases not matched to a gene: 7. Looked up from germline, CDR1 is MNHEY and CDR2 is SMNVEV (reference sequence). The DNA for the CDR3 is TGTGCCAGCAGCCTCACAGGACAGGGGGCCTACAATGAGCAGTTCTTC. This gives the protein CASSLTGQGAYNEQFF.

This clonotype was observed many times. The genes are TRBV5-1 and TRBJ2-7; tentative D call: TRBD1 (5 bases). Trimming took off 0 bases at V and 2 bases at J, with 12 bases between the two ends. CDR1 and CDR2 from the germline V gene are SGHRS and YFSETQ. This CDR3 is built from 15 residues. CDR3 in DNA: TGCGCCAGCAGCTTGGGGGCGACAGAAACCTACGAGCAGTACTTC. Amino acid sequence: CASSLGATETYEQYF.

The chain recombines TRBV19 with TRBJ2-2; 12 bases align to TRBD2. Germline values: CDR1 LNHDA, CDR2 SQIVND (reference sequence). The CDR3 runs to 18 residues. V gave up 7 bases and J gave up 6 bases; unmatched junction bases: 15. CDR3 nucleotide sequence: TGTGCCAGTATGGTGGGACTAGCGGGTTCCGCTCCCCCCGGGGAGCTGTTTTTT. The encoded protein is CASMVGLAGSAPPGELFF.

This clonotype has ten or more counts. This chain uses TRBV11-2 with TRBJ2-7; the match to TRBD2 covers 14 bases. The CDR3 sequence is 16 residues long. CDR1 is SGHAT, CDR2 FQNNGV, per germline. V lost 6 bases to trimming and J lost 4 bases; unmatched junction nucleotides: 8. CDR3 in DNA: TGTGCCAGCAGTTCTCTTGGACTAGCGGGAGGTTACGAGCAGTACTTC. Its translation: CASSSLGLAGGYEQYF.

This clonotype turned up a few times. V and J are TRBV5-1 and TRBJ1-1, with 7 bases fitting TRBD1. This CDR3 has 15 residues. Germline-derived CDR1 and CDR2 are SGHRS and YFSETQ. Trimming cost V 4 bases and J 1 base; bases outside gene matches: 7. This CDR3 is CASSPGGGSNTEAFF. The CDR3, as DNA: TGCGCCAGCAGCCCAGGGGGGGGCTCGAACACTGAAGCTTTCTTT.

This clonotype was found many times. This chain uses TRBV11-2 with TRBJ2-3, with 7 bases fitting TRBD1. Germline V CDR1 and CDR2: SGHAT, FQNNGV. This CDR3 spans 17 amino acids. Trimming removed 2 bases from V and 0 bases from J; junction bases left unmatched: 8. The CDR3 reads CASSLTGAASSTDTQYF. DNA of the CDR3: TGTGCCAGCAGCTTAACAGGGGCAGCATCTAGCACAGATACGCAGTATTTT.

This clonotype was observed many times. V usage is TRBV2 and J usage is TRBJ1-6, with D uncertain. The CDR3 contains 12 residues. CDR1 is SNHLY, CDR2 FYNNEI, per germline. Trimming stripped 3 bases from V and 9 bases from J, with 6 bases between. The CDR3: CASSDAASPLHF. The CDR3 DNA sequence: TGTGCCAGCAGTGACGCGGCTTCACCCCTCCACTTT.

The rearrangement links TRBV29-1 to TRBJ2-1; maybe TRBD2 (5 bases). This CDR3 has 12 amino acids. Trimming took 0 bases from V and 10 from J, leaving 10 bases between them. In germline, CDR1 is SQVTM, CDR2 ANQGSEA. The CDR3: CSVEDGRGEQFF. Written as DNA, the CDR3 is TGCAGCGTTGAAGACGGACGGGGAGAGCAGTTCTTC.